This T cell receptor (beta chain) was identified during a study of shared clonotypes between healthy human individuals. The CDR3 sequence is 13 residues long. CDR1 and CDR2 (germline): SGDLS, YYNGEE. The V gene lost 3 bases and the J gene lost 3 bases, with 10 bases spanning the gap. The authors' processing: Sequence data from immunoSEQ were junction-only and lacked quality scores; consequently, filtering differed. TCRdb keeps only in-frame clones here, not all; method: immunoSEQ multiplex PCR. That table gives V, J and clone size, and the DNA gave D and trimming. The sample lists some 530,000 clones, about 78% seen once, with about 12% in the top ten.

The J gene is TRBJ2-7, the V gene TRBV9; tentatively, D is TRBD2 (6 bases). Sequences were obtained from PBMCs. The clonotype originates from a woman in her thirties or forties in good health. Some clones in this sample may be carry-over from other donors' samples. CDR3 loop: CASSAGLYYEQYF. Written as DNA, the CDR3 is TGTGCCAGCAGCGCCGGACTATACTACGAGCAGTACTTC. The full variable domain, in which reference TRBV9 and TRBJ2-7 provide the parts outside the CDR3, is DSGVTQTPKHLITATGQRVTLRCSPRSGDLSVYWYQQSLDQGLQFLIQYYNGEERAKGNILERFSAQQFPDLHSELNLSSLELGDSALYFCASSAGLYYEQYFGPGTRLTVT.